These T cell receptor beta chains were read from a single sample in a study of OX40 agonist ivuxolimab in advanced cancers. TCRdb's table, derived via immunoSEQ multiplex PCR, lists solely in-frame clones and lacks some. Among roughly 50,000 clones, roughly 83% were seen once, and the ten largest hold around 12%. The source was CD4+ or CD8+ T cells sorted from blood, collected in a trial of the OX40 agonist ivuxolimab. The receptor set was obtained from an adult with an advanced solid tumor such as melanoma, head and neck, liver or kidney cancer. Both conserved end residues are part of each CDR3. A D gene is named only where the DNA matches it firmly. Only some rows state a clone size, as once, few, many or a class for expanded clones.

v_call: TRBV19; j_call: TRBJ2-1; d_call: -; clone_size: -; cdr3_nt: TGTGCCAGTACCCAAGGGGCAGGGGGGGTGTCCCGGGAGCAGTTCTTC; cdr3_aa: CASTQGAGGVSREQFF
v_call: TRBV29-1; j_call: TRBJ2-5; d_call: -; clone_size: few; cdr3_nt: TGCAGCGTTGAAGAAGCGGAGGCCCAGTACTTC; cdr3_aa: CSVEEAEAQYF
v_call: TRBV2; j_call: TRBJ2-5; d_call: TRBD1; clone_size: few; cdr3_nt: TGTGCCAGCATGGGGTCAGGGGGTCAGACCCAGTACTTC; cdr3_aa: CASMGSGGQTQYF
v_call: TRBV10-3; j_call: TRBJ2-1; d_call: -; clone_size: -; cdr3_nt: TGTGCCATCAGTGGTGAGGGAGCGGGTAATGAGCAGTTCTTC; cdr3_aa: CAISGEGAGNEQFF
v_call: TRBV5-1; j_call: TRBJ2-3; d_call: TRBD1; clone_size: -; cdr3_nt: TGCGCCAGCAGCTTGGCGACAGGGGACACAGATACGCAGTATTTT; cdr3_aa: CASSLATGDTDTQYF
v_call: TRBV5-1; j_call: TRBJ1-6; d_call: -; clone_size: -; cdr3_nt: TGCGCCAGCAGCTTGGATGGTAGGGGAGGATCACCCCTCCACTTT; cdr3_aa: CASSLDGRGGSPLHF
v_call: TRBV5-1; j_call: TRBJ1-2; d_call: TRBD1; clone_size: -; cdr3_nt: TGCGCCAGCAGCGCCACAGGGGTCGGGGACTATGGCTACACCTTC; cdr3_aa: CASSATGVGDYGYTF
v_call: TRBV5-1; j_call: TRBJ2-3; d_call: TRBD2; clone_size: -; cdr3_nt: TGCGCCAGCAGCCCCGGGACTAGCGGGAGAGGCACAGATACGCAGTATTTT; cdr3_aa: CASSPGTSGRGTDTQYF
v_call: TRBV7-2; j_call: TRBJ2-5; d_call: -; clone_size: -; cdr3_nt: TGTGCCAGCAGCTTGAGGGGGGAAGAGACCCAGTACTTC; cdr3_aa: CASSLRGEETQYF
v_call: TRBV19; j_call: TRBJ1-5; d_call: -; clone_size: -; cdr3_nt: TGTGCCAGTAGTATAACGGACAGCACTGGTGGCCGGCCCCAGCATTTT; cdr3_aa: CASSITDSTGGRPQHF
v_call: TRBV6-5; j_call: TRBJ2-2; d_call: -; clone_size: -; cdr3_nt: TGTGCCAGCAGACCCAGCGGCGGCGGGGAGCTGTTTTTT; cdr3_aa: CASRPSGGGELFF
v_call: TRBV29-1; j_call: TRBJ2-3; d_call: -; clone_size: -; cdr3_nt: TGCAGCGCCCGCCGTTTCACAGATACGCAGTATTTT; cdr3_aa: CSARRFTDTQYF
v_call: TRBV18; j_call: TRBJ2-7; d_call: -; clone_size: few; cdr3_nt: TGTGCCAGCTCACCACGAGGGGAGGCCGAGCAGTACTTC; cdr3_aa: CASSPRGEAEQYF
v_call: TRBV6-6; j_call: TRBJ2-1; d_call: -; clone_size: once; cdr3_nt: TGTGCCAGCAGCATTACCGGGAACTCCTACAATGAGCAGTTCTTC; cdr3_aa: CASSITGNSYNEQFF
v_call: TRBV23-1; j_call: TRBJ1-1; d_call: TRBD1; clone_size: -; cdr3_nt: TGCGCCAGCCCAGGGGGAGAGTTGGACACTGAAGCTTTCTTT; cdr3_aa: CASPGGELDTEAFF
v_call: TRBV18; j_call: TRBJ2-1; d_call: -; clone_size: -; cdr3_nt: TGTGCCAGCTCACCCAGGCCTAGCGCGAGCTCCTACAATGAGCAGTTCTTC; cdr3_aa: CASSPRPSASSYNEQFF
v_call: TRBV30; j_call: TRBJ2-5; d_call: TRBD2; clone_size: -; cdr3_nt: TGTGCCTGGAAGGCGGGGGACCAAGAGACCCAGTACTTC; cdr3_aa: CAWKAGDQETQYF
v_call: TRBV27; j_call: TRBJ2-2; d_call: TRBD2; clone_size: -; cdr3_nt: TGTGCCAGCAGGACAGGGACTAGCGGGAGGCCCGGGGAGCTGTTTTTT; cdr3_aa: CASRTGTSGRPGELFF
v_call: TRBV7-2; j_call: TRBJ2-2; d_call: -; clone_size: -; cdr3_nt: TGTGCCAGCAGGAGGGAAGGGAACACCGGGGAGCTGTTTTTT; cdr3_aa: CASRREGNTGELFF
v_call: TRBV5-1; j_call: TRBJ2-1; d_call: TRBD1; clone_size: -; cdr3_nt: TGCGCCAGCAGCCCAACAGTTCAGGGGGTTGATGAGCAGTTCTTC; cdr3_aa: CASSPTVQGVDEQFF
v_call: TRBV19; j_call: TRBJ1-5; d_call: -; clone_size: -; cdr3_nt: TGTGCCAGTAAGAAGGGCAGCAATCAGCCCCAGCATTTT; cdr3_aa: CASKKGSNQPQHF
v_call: TRBV6-5; j_call: TRBJ1-1; d_call: -; clone_size: -; cdr3_nt: TGTGCCAGCAGTTACTCGAGGGGGGTCACTGAAGCTTTCTTT; cdr3_aa: CASSYSRGVTEAFF
v_call: TRBV6-6; j_call: TRBJ1-6; d_call: TRBD1; clone_size: -; cdr3_nt: TGTGCCAGCAGTGTCCTCACAGGGGCCCTTTCACCCCTCCACTTT; cdr3_aa: CASSVLTGALSPLHF
v_call: TRBV10-2; j_call: TRBJ2-2; d_call: -; clone_size: -; cdr3_nt: TGCGCCAGCAGGCCGGGATCAAACACCGGGGAGCTGTTTTTT; cdr3_aa: CASRPGSNTGELFF
v_call: TRBV30; j_call: TRBJ2-7; d_call: TRBD2; clone_size: -; cdr3_nt: TGTGCCTGGAGTCACGGAGCGGGAGTCTACGAGCAGTACTTC; cdr3_aa: CAWSHGAGVYEQYF
v_call: TRBV13; j_call: TRBJ1-2; d_call: -; clone_size: -; cdr3_nt: TGTGCCAGCAGCTTAGGTCTAGGGGGGAGCTACACCTTC; cdr3_aa: CASSLGLGGSYTF
v_call: TRBV11-2; j_call: TRBJ2-7; d_call: -; clone_size: -; cdr3_nt: TGTGCCAGCAGCCATTCAAGGTCGGGCGAGCAGTACTTC; cdr3_aa: CASSHSRSGEQYF
v_call: TRBV4-3; j_call: TRBJ2-3; d_call: -; clone_size: -; cdr3_nt: TGCGCCAGCAGCCAAGTTGATCGCACAGATACGCAGTATTTT; cdr3_aa: CASSQVDRTDTQYF
v_call: TRBV6-5; j_call: TRBJ1-1; d_call: -; clone_size: -; cdr3_nt: TGTGCCAGCAGCTCCCAACGGGGGGGGGCTTTCTTT; cdr3_aa: CASSSQRGGAFF
v_call: TRBV5-1; j_call: TRBJ1-2; d_call: -; clone_size: -; cdr3_nt: TGCGCCAGCAGGGCGGACAGAAACTATGGCTACACCTTC; cdr3_aa: CASRADRNYGYTF
v_call: TRBV21-1; j_call: TRBJ2-7; d_call: -; clone_size: -; cdr3_nt: TGTGCCAGCAGCAAATCCGTGACTAGCGGGACCACGGGTTACGAGCAGTACTTC; cdr3_aa: CASSKSVTSGTTGYEQYF
v_call: TRBV6-4; j_call: TRBJ2-1; d_call: -; clone_size: few; cdr3_nt: TGTGCCAGCAGTGAGAACGGGTGGAATGAGCAGTTCTTC; cdr3_aa: CASSENGWNEQFF
v_call: TRBV9; j_call: TRBJ2-7; d_call: TRBD2; clone_size: -; cdr3_nt: TGTGCCAGCAGCGTAGGGGAGGGCCCTCGATACGAGCAGTACTTC; cdr3_aa: CASSVGEGPRYEQYF
v_call: TRBV18; j_call: TRBJ1-2; d_call: -; clone_size: -; cdr3_nt: TGTGCCAGCTCACCACCCCAGGTTAACTATGGCTACACCTTC; cdr3_aa: CASSPPQVNYGYTF
v_call: TRBV5-1; j_call: TRBJ2-1; d_call: TRBD2; clone_size: once; cdr3_nt: TGCGCCAGCAGCCGCGACAGTAATTCGGGGGGTGAGCAATTCTTC; cdr3_aa: CASSRDSNSGGEQFF
v_call: TRBV7-6; j_call: TRBJ2-5; d_call: TRBD2; clone_size: -; cdr3_nt: TGTGCCAGCAGCTCCGGGACCGACCGAACTAGCGGGGAAGAGACCCAGTACTTC; cdr3_aa: CASSSGTDRTSGEETQYF
v_call: TRBV28; j_call: TRBJ2-7; d_call: -; clone_size: -; cdr3_nt: TGTGCCAGCAGACGAGACAGGTCGAGCTCCTACGAGCAGTACTTC; cdr3_aa: CASRRDRSSSYEQYF
v_call: TRBV2; j_call: TRBJ2-6; d_call: TRBD1; clone_size: -; cdr3_nt: TGTGCCAGCAGTGGGCCCGGGACAGGGATCACTGGGGCCAACGTCCTGACTTTC; cdr3_aa: CASSGPGTGITGANVLTF
v_call: TRBV14; j_call: TRBJ1-2; d_call: TRBD1; clone_size: -; cdr3_nt: TGTGCCAGCAGCCCTCTACCAGGGACAGGGGATCCCTATGGCTACACCTTC; cdr3_aa: CASSPLPGTGDPYGYTF
v_call: TRBV5-1; j_call: TRBJ2-3; d_call: TRBD2; clone_size: -; cdr3_nt: TGCGCCAGCAGCTTGGCGACTAGCGGGGGCGAGGATACGCAGTATTTT; cdr3_aa: CASSLATSGGEDTQYF
v_call: TRBV6-1; j_call: TRBJ2-3; d_call: TRBD1; clone_size: -; cdr3_nt: TGTGCCAGCAGTGAAGAACAGGGGGCGGGCACAGATACGCAGTATTTT; cdr3_aa: CASSEEQGAGTDTQYF
v_call: TRBV7-7; j_call: TRBJ2-7; d_call: -; clone_size: -; cdr3_nt: TGTGCCAGCAGCTTAATGGGGGCAGACGAGCAGTACTTC; cdr3_aa: CASSLMGADEQYF
v_call: TRBV5-4; j_call: TRBJ2-1; d_call: -; clone_size: -; cdr3_nt: TGTGCCAGCAGCCTCCCTGACTCCAATGAGCAGTTCTTC; cdr3_aa: CASSLPDSNEQFF
v_call: TRBV2; j_call: TRBJ2-7; d_call: -; clone_size: once; cdr3_nt: TGTGCCAGCACTATAGCGGACCAGGGGGTCGAGCAGTACTTC; cdr3_aa: CASTIADQGVEQYF
v_call: TRBV28; j_call: TRBJ1-5; d_call: TRBD1; clone_size: -; cdr3_nt: TGTGCCAGCAGTGCAAAACAGGGGGCGCGGGATTTT; cdr3_aa: CASSAKQGARDF
v_call: TRBV30; j_call: TRBJ1-5; d_call: -; clone_size: -; cdr3_nt: TGTGCCTGGAGTGTTGGCGCCAATCAGCCCCAGCATTTT; cdr3_aa: CAWSVGANQPQHF
v_call: TRBV9; j_call: TRBJ2-1; d_call: -; clone_size: -; cdr3_nt: TGTGCCAGCAGCGTAGACGGGAATCCGTCCTACAATGAGCAGTTCTTC; cdr3_aa: CASSVDGNPSYNEQFF
v_call: TRBV20-1; j_call: TRBJ2-7; d_call: -; clone_size: once; cdr3_nt: TGCAGCCTAAGACCTACCCAGCAGTACTTC; cdr3_aa: CSLRPTQQYF
v_call: TRBV19; j_call: TRBJ2-3; d_call: -; clone_size: -; cdr3_nt: TGTGCCAGTAGTACCTGGTACGGTGGCACAGATACGCAGTATTTT; cdr3_aa: CASSTWYGGTDTQYF
v_call: TRBV7-9; j_call: TRBJ2-1; d_call: -; clone_size: -; cdr3_nt: TGTGCCAGCAGCCTAGCTGTTGACAATGAGCAGTTCTTC; cdr3_aa: CASSLAVDNEQFF
v_call: TRBV19; j_call: TRBJ2-4; d_call: TRBD2; clone_size: -; cdr3_nt: TGTGCCAGTAGTGCGATCCTAGCGGGAGGGCCAACCAAAAACATTCAGTACTTC; cdr3_aa: CASSAILAGGPTKNIQYF
v_call: TRBV6-6; j_call: TRBJ1-5; d_call: -; clone_size: -; cdr3_nt: TGTGCCAGCAGTTACGCCACAGGAGATCAGCCCCAGCATTTT; cdr3_aa: CASSYATGDQPQHF
v_call: TRBV7-2; j_call: TRBJ2-1; d_call: -; clone_size: -; cdr3_nt: TGTGCCAGCAGCCTCTCGCGGACTTATGAGCAGTTCTTC; cdr3_aa: CASSLSRTYEQFF
v_call: TRBV5-4; j_call: TRBJ1-5; d_call: -; clone_size: -; cdr3_nt: TGTGCCAGCAGCAAGGAACCTGATCAGCCCCAGCATTTT; cdr3_aa: CASSKEPDQPQHF
v_call: TRBV27; j_call: TRBJ1-4; d_call: -; clone_size: -; cdr3_nt: TGTGCCAGCAGGGGAACAGGGATTGGAGAAAAACTGTTTTTT; cdr3_aa: CASRGTGIGEKLFF
v_call: TRBV2; j_call: TRBJ2-7; d_call: TRBD1; clone_size: -; cdr3_nt: TGTGCCACCAGGGACAGGGGCGAGCAGTACTTC; cdr3_aa: CATRDRGEQYF
v_call: TRBV5-4; j_call: TRBJ2-1; d_call: TRBD2; clone_size: -; cdr3_nt: TGTGCCAGCAGACCGGGGACTAGCGGGATCACAAATGAGCAGTTCTTC; cdr3_aa: CASRPGTSGITNEQFF
v_call: TRBV2; j_call: TRBJ1-2; d_call: -; clone_size: -; cdr3_nt: TGTGCCAGCAGTGGGGGGCTGGCCGGGGGCGGTGGCTACACCTTC; cdr3_aa: CASSGGLAGGGGYTF
v_call: TRBV7-8; j_call: TRBJ1-6; d_call: TRBD1; clone_size: -; cdr3_nt: TGTGCCAGCAGCGAACAGGGGGCGAATTCACCCCTCCACTTT; cdr3_aa: CASSEQGANSPLHF